The subject of this entry is one T cell receptor (beta chain). The antigen is undetermined. The ends lost 1 base at V and 2 bases at J; junction bases unmatched: 5. The CDR3 is 16 amino acids. This entry belongs to a study of identical twins. TCRdb re-called the 5' RACE reads with MiXCR, one entry per CDR3 protein. The table shows about 240,000 distinct CDR3 sequences, with about 11% occurring only once. Study-level results: There was an excess of low generation probability in the out-of-frame alpha sequences that twins shared. Abundant beta clonotypes from cord blood had fewer insertions, unlike memory repertoires, which showed none.

Everyone who gave samples was a healthy Caucasian. The sequencing input was memory T cells sorted from blood. V usage is TRBV12-3 or TRBV12-4 and J usage is TRBJ2-5; TRBD2 matches 9 bases. This clonotype was obtained from a man aged 50-60 years in good health. The CDR3 reads CASSLGGRGGQETQYF. In DNA form, the CDR3 reads TGTGCCAGCAGTTTAGGTGGGCGGGGGGGACAAGAGACCCAGTACTTC.